The entry below describes one T cell receptor (beta chain). Its target antigen remains unknown. The input lacks base qualities; no much larger clone sits a single base away. These data belong to a study of T cells in localized non-small cell lung cancer (dated by TCRdb to 2020 to 2021). Study-level background: The study examined T cell repertoires in hundreds of patients with early-stage NSCLC and compared tumors with uninvolved tumor-adjacent lungs. The cohort comprised some 240 treatment-naïve NSCLC patients with resected, localized lung tumors. The mean age of the NSCLC patients was around 65 years, with 120 to 150 men and around 110 women. What the authors observed across the whole study: Of the top 100 tumor clones, a median of about 53 were detected in paired uninvolved adjacent lung; 28 were also among that lung's top 100. Multi-region tumor sequencing was not performed, so intratumor heterogeneity could not be excluded. Uninvolved tumor-adjacent lung showed the highest T cell clonality, higher than tumor, which suggests more focused antigenic responses in the uninvolved tumor-adjacent lung. Longer overall survival was associated with higher T cell density in blood, whereas shorter survival was associated with higher clonality in adjacent lung. Because of the exploratory design, TCR variables were selected using unadjusted p-values without false-discovery rate correction.

At diagnosis, peripheral blood, uninvolved tumor-adjacent lung and tumor were collected and stored as a combination of fresh-frozen and FFPE material. Blood samples were analyzed as peripheral blood mononuclear cells for TCR repertoire profiling. TCR beta CDR3 regions were sequenced from DNA using the immunoSEQ Assay. For the original study's pipeline: To compute T cell density, TCR beta template counts were normalized to usable DNA, which was estimated by amplifying housekeeping genes. Using the preseqR package, richness was estimated by extrapolating to 120,000 templates for tissue samples and 400,000 templates for PBMC samples. Clonality was calculated as one minus Pielou's evenness. To identify tissue-enriched TCRs, differential abundance testing was run on productive amino-acid clonotypes with a minimum total count of 5 and an alpha of 0.1. Repertoire overlap between compartments was quantified with the Jaccard Index and Morisita Overlap Index. GLIPH clustered TCR beta CDR3s with public tetramer-defined viral CDR3s; viral motifs required at least three viral sequences plus V-gene enrichment. TCRdb obtained this table from immuneACCESS and retained in-frame rearrangements with V and J assigned. These tables miss some clones; where compared with another copy, unresolved V genes account for less than half of the shortfall, and the remainder is unexplained. V and J calls and clone size are as listed in that table; D and trimming were resolved from the DNA. The sample profile shows about 79,000 clones; roughly four fifths of them were found once. The top ten clones comprise roughly 13% of the sample.

The source was peripheral blood, collected before any cancer treatment. The clonotype comes from an older female donor with stage I lung adenocarcinoma.

The CDR3 corresponds to CASRGLDRLSSYNEQFF. The DNA sequence is as follows: TGTGCCAGCAGGGGATTAGACCGATTGAGCTCCTACAATGAGCAGTTCTTC. This receptor chain uses TRBV2 and TRBJ2-1; no D gene call is confident. CDR1 and CDR2, looked up from the germline V gene, are SNHLY and FYNNEI. The CDR3 sequence holds 17 residues, the cysteine and phenylalanine included. Kept here is only the CDR3 DNA, which spans 51 bases and is read in frame from base 1. V was cut back by 6 bases and J by 0 bases, leaving a gap of 18 bases between them.